This passage covers 28 T cell receptor beta chains from one sample sequenced in a study of siplizumab effects on memory and regulatory T cells. This table comes from immunoSEQ multiplex PCR, and its TCRdb copy is limited to in-frame clones, with some not included. This sample has 90,000 to 130,000 clones, with around nine tenths found just once. Sequences were obtained from CD4+ T cells sorted from blood. These receptors were taken from a human donor in good health.

The CDR3 is CSVAQSVGNTIYF. DNA for the CDR3: TGCAGCGTTGCGCAGTCAGTCGGAAACACCATATATTTT. The chain is built from TRBV29-1 and TRBJ1-3; the D is unclear. The CDR3 length is 13 residues. Germline V gene lookup returns CDR1 SQVTM and CDR2 ANQGSEA. The V gene lost 4 bases and the J gene lost 4 bases, with 11 bases spanning the gap. The variable domain in full, completed from reference TRBV29-1 and TRBJ1-3, reads SAVISQKPSRDICQRGTSLTIQCQVDSQVTMMFWYRQQPGQSLTLIATANQGSEATYESGFVIDKFPISRPNLTFSTLTVSNMSPEDSSIYLCSVAQSVGNTIYFGEGSWLTVV.

The V call is TRBV2, the J call TRBJ2-2; a weak D match, TRBD1 (5 bases). CDR3 length: 15 amino acids. The V gene lost 3 bases and the J gene lost 3 bases, with 11 bases spanning the gap. Germline CDR1 is SNHLY and CDR2 is FYNNEI. As DNA, the CDR3 is TGTGCCAGCAGTGAGGAAGGGGTATACACCGGGGAGCTGTTTTTT. Its protein is CASSEEGVYTGELFF.

The rearrangement uses TRBV18 and TRBJ2-4; D uncertain. The CDR3 runs to 13 residues. CDR1 and CDR2 from the germline V gene are KGHSH and LQKENI. The germline V and J ends were trimmed by 6 bases and 0 bases, with 6 bases remaining between them. CDR3 protein: CASSPEAKNIQYF. The CDR3 DNA follows: TGTGCCAGCTCCCCCGAAGCCAAAAACATTCAGTACTTC. Using reference TRBV18 and TRBJ2-4 for the parts outside the CDR3, the full variable domain is NAGVMQNPRHLVRRRGQEARLRCSPMKGHSHVYWYRQLPEEGLKFMVYLQKENIIDESGMPKERFSAEFPKEGPSILRIQQVVRGDSAAYFCASSPEAKNIQYFGAGTRLSVL.

The chain links TRBV11-2 to TRBJ1-5; 10 nucleotides line up with TRBD1. The length of the CDR3 is 18 residues. The ends lost 1 base at V and 2 bases at J; junction bases unmatched: 8. Germline-derived CDR1 and CDR2 are SGHAT and FQNNGV. In nucleotides, the CDR3 is TGTGCCAGCAGCTTAGTTGGACAGGGGGTAGGTGGCAATCAGCCCCAGCATTTT. This gives the protein CASSLVGQGVGGNQPQHF.

This chain connects TRBV4-2 to TRBJ1-2; TRBD1 matches 8 bases. The CDR3 runs 14 residues. The V segment lost 0 bases and the J segment 4 bases; nucleotides outside the gene matches: 1. The V gene's germline CDR1 is LGHNA and CDR2 YNFKEQ. The CDR3 sequence: CASSQDGQGYGYTF. The CDR3 region has the DNA TGTGCCAGCAGCCAAGATGGACAGGGCTATGGCTACACCTTC.

This sequence joins TRBV19 and TRBJ1-2; the match to TRBD1 covers 9 bases. Losses at the gene ends were 4 bases for V and 1 base for J; bases not matched to a gene: 4. Germline V gene data show CDR1 as LNHDA and CDR2 as SQIVND (reference sequence). The CDR3 is made up of 15 amino acids. The CDR3 nucleotides read TGTGCCAGTAGTAGCGGACAGGGGATTAACTATGGCTACACCTTC. Translating gives CASSSGQGINYGYTF.

V is TRBV5-1 and J is TRBJ1-5; no reliable D call. CDR1 is SGHRS and CDR2 is YFSETQ in the germline V gene. The CDR3 is made up of 16 amino acids. Between the trimmed V and J ends, which lost 0 bases and 8 bases, there was a span of 18 bases. Written as DNA, the CDR3 is TGCGCCAGCAGCTTGGGCGGATGGATGGTTGGGGAGCCCCAGCATTTT. It yields the protein CASSLGGWMVGEPQHF.

This chain joins TRBV6-5 and TRBJ1-4; D remains unclear. This CDR3 comprises 14 residues. Germline V lookup: CDR1 MNHEY, CDR2 SVGAGI. The V end lost 6 bases, the J end lost 6 bases, and 14 bases lay between the germline ends. The CDR3 reads CASSPTRFDEKLFF. The CDR3, as DNA: TGTGCCAGCAGCCCCACTAGGTTTGATGAAAAACTGTTTTTT.

This rearrangement joins TRBV9 to TRBJ2-4; a possible D gene is TRBD2 (7 bases). Trimming pared 0 bases from V and 7 bases from J, leaving 17 bases between. CDR1 and CDR2 (germline): SGDLS, YYNGEE. This CDR3 spans 16 amino acids. The CDR3 DNA is TGTGCCAGCAGCGTAGCTTCGGGGGGCAAGTGGAACATTCAGTACTTC. Residues: CASSVASGGKWNIQYF.

In nucleotides, the CDR3 is TGTGCCAGCAGCGTGCAGACGGGACAACTCTCAGAGACCCAGTACTTC. It is translated as CASSVQTGQLSETQYF. J is TRBJ2-5 and V is TRBV4-2; the D gene is possibly TRBD1 (6 bases). CDR3 length equals 16 residues. V was pared by 5 bases and J by 4 bases, with 20 bases between. Germline V gives CDR1 LGHNA, CDR2 YNFKEQ.

The chain has TRBV29-1 and TRBJ2-5, with D perhaps matching TRBD2 (5 bases). Trimming shortened V by 5 bases and J by 5 bases, and 9 bases separated the two germline ends. The CDR3 is 11 amino acids. The germline V gene has CDR1 SQVTM and CDR2 ANQGSEA. The DNA of the CDR3 is TGCAGCGTTAAGCGGTCGGAGACCCAGTACTTC. Protein product: CSVKRSETQYF.

As DNA, the CDR3 is TGTGCCATCAGTGAGAGGGGACAGCCAACAAAGGGAAACTATGGCTACACCTTC. Translating it yields CAISERGQPTKGNYGYTF. V usage is TRBV10-3 and J usage is TRBJ1-2, with 7 bases fitting TRBD1. Germline CDR1 ENHRY, CDR2 SYGVKD. J was trimmed by 2 bases and V by 2 bases; bases with no gene match: 14. The CDR3 sequence is 18 residues long.

The chain links TRBV6-4 to TRBJ2-3, with 9 positions matching TRBD2. The CDR3 contains 16 residues. J lost 0 bases, V lost 2 bases, and 3 bases had no gene match. Per the germline V gene, CDR1 is MRHNA and CDR2 is SNTAGT. For the CDR3, the DNA is TGTGCCAGCAGTGACATAGCGGGGGCAAGCACAGATACGCAGTATTTT. It translates to CASSDIAGASTDTQYF.

J is TRBJ1-4 and V is TRBV5-6; no definite D call. V was clipped by 4 bases and J by 4 bases, with 5 bases between them. The CDR3 covers 12 residues. Germline CDR1 is SGHDT and CDR2 is YYEEEE. CDR3 nucleotides: TGTGCCAGCAGCGCGTATAATGAAAAACTGTTTTTT. This gives the protein CASSAYNEKLFF. Combining the CDR3 with reference TRBV5-6 and TRBJ1-4 gives the whole variable domain DAGVTQSPTHLIKTRGQQVTLRCSPKSGHDTVSWYQQALGQGPQFIFQYYEEEERQRGNFPDRFSGHQFPNYSSELNVNALLLGDSALYLCASSAYNEKLFFGSGTQLSVL.

The rearrangement uses TRBV18 and TRBJ2-7, with 7 bases aligning to TRBD1. CDR1 is KGHSH, CDR2 LQKENI, per germline. With 6 bases clipped from V and 7 bases from J, the junction kept 6 bases outside the gene matches. CDR3 size: 12 residues. CDR3 region: CASSQGTAEQYF. DNA for the CDR3: TGTGCCAGCTCGCAGGGGACAGCGGAGCAGTACTTC. The variable domain in full, with the rest retrieved from reference TRBV18 and TRBJ2-7, is NAGVMQNPRHLVRRRGQEARLRCSPMKGHSHVYWYRQLPEEGLKFMVYLQKENIIDESGMPKERFSAEFPKEGPSILRIQQVVRGDSAAYFCASSQGTAEQYFGPGTRLTVT.

The gene calls are TRBV6-6 and TRBJ2-5; 7 bases agree with TRBD2. Germline V lookup: CDR1 MNHNY, CDR2 SVGAGI (reference sequence). CDR3 length: 15 amino acids. V lost 6 bases to trimming and J lost 1 base; unmatched junction nucleotides: 8. Here the CDR3 reads CASSTTIAGQETQYF. In nucleotides, the CDR3 is TGTGCCAGCAGCACCACCATAGCGGGCCAAGAGACCCAGTACTTC.

The CDR3 spells CASSLSGSPNEQFF. CDR3 nucleotide sequence: TGCGCCAGCAGCTTGAGCGGGAGTCCCAATGAGCAGTTCTTC. The chain recombines TRBV5-1 with TRBJ2-1, with 8 bases lining up with TRBD2. In germline, CDR1 is SGHRS, CDR2 YFSETQ. J lost 6 bases, V lost 1 base, and 3 bases had no gene match. The length of the CDR3 is 14 residues.

This chain joins TRBV10-3 and TRBJ1-2; D is unclear. The germline CDR1 and CDR2 sequences are ENHRY and SYGVKD. This CDR3 has 14 amino acids. Trimming stripped 9 bases from V and 2 bases from J, with 16 bases between. The CDR3 protein is CAISGSGQNYGYTF. CDR3 bases: TGTGCCATTAGCGGGTCCGGGCAAAACTATGGCTACACCTTC.

This chain links TRBV2 with TRBJ2-7, with 14 nucleotides matching TRBD2. V gave up 7 bases and J gave up 9 bases; unmatched junction bases: 5. This CDR3 has 13 amino acids. Germline-derived CDR1 and CDR2 are SNHLY and FYNNEI. CDR3 loop: CASTGTSGGGQYF. The CDR3 DNA is TGTGCCAGCACCGGGACTAGCGGGGGTGGGCAGTACTTC. The complete variable domain, with remaining parts taken from reference TRBV2 and TRBJ2-7, reads EPEVTQTPSHQVTQMGQEVILRCVPISNHLYFYWYRQILGQKVEFLVSFYNNEISEKSEIFDDQFSVERPDGSNFTLKIRSTKLEDSAMYFCASTGTSGGGQYFGPGTRLTVT.

This clone was seen once. The V gene is TRBV25-1, the J gene TRBJ1-2; perhaps TRBD1 as D (5 bases). V was cut by 1 base and J by 4 bases, with 10 bases left in between. Germline assignment: CDR1 MGHDK and CDR2 SYGVNS. CDR3 length: 14 amino acids. The CDR3 bases are TGTGCCAGCAGTGAATCCGGGACGGTCTATGGCTACACCTTC. Translation: CASSESGTVYGYTF.

The V call is TRBV2, the J call TRBJ1-5; D possibly corresponds to TRBD1 (5 bases). V lost 4 bases to trimming and J lost 3 bases, with 13 bases between them. Germline CDR1 reads SNHLY; CDR2 reads FYNNEI. The CDR3 totals 15 residues. CDR3 loop: CASSVGRPINQPQHF. CDR3 coding DNA: TGTGCCAGCAGTGTGGGGCGACCGATCAATCAGCCCCAGCATTTT. Full variable domain (outside the CDR3, taken from reference TRBV2 and TRBJ1-5): EPEVTQTPSHQVTQMGQEVILRCVPISNHLYFYWYRQILGQKVEFLVSFYNNEISEKSEIFDDQFSVERPDGSNFTLKIRSTKLEDSAMYFCASSVGRPINQPQHFGDGTRLSIL.

This clone was seen only once. The genes are TRBV11-3 and TRBJ1-2; tentatively, D is TRBD1 (5 bases). The germline gives CDR1 SGHNT, CDR2 YENEEA. The CDR3 runs to 13 residues. V was shortened by 1 base and J by 13 bases, with 16 bases between the two germline ends. The CDR3 sequence is CASSLVWWAGSTF. CDR3 DNA sequence: TGTGCCAGCAGCTTAGTTTGGTGGGCAGGGTCCACCTTC.

The chain couples TRBV5-8 to TRBJ1-2, with D hard to call. Looked up from germline, CDR1 is SGHTS and CDR2 is YDEGEE. The V end was cut by 4 bases, the J end by 2 bases, with 15 bases between. This CDR3 is built from 15 residues. DNA for the CDR3: TGTGCCAGCAGCCTTGGAAATGGATGGAACTATGGCTACACCTTC. Translation gives CASSLGNGWNYGYTF.

This chain joins TRBV5-1 and TRBJ2-1, with a weak D call TRBD2 (6 bases). The CDR3 is 16 amino acids. Germline assignment: CDR1 SGHRS and CDR2 YFSETQ. Trimming shortened V by 3 bases and J by 6 bases, and 19 bases separated the two germline ends. CDR3 sequence (DNA): TGCGCCAGCAGCTGGGGCGGGGTAGATTTTCGCAATGAGCAGTTCTTC. This codes for CASSWGGVDFRNEQFF.

CDR3 nucleotide sequence: TGTGCCAGCAGCTTAATGCGCGGGAGCTCCTACAATGAGCAGTTCTTC. Amino acid sequence: CASSLMRGSSYNEQFF. The rearrangement links TRBV7-2 to TRBJ2-1, with 7 nucleotides matching TRBD2. This CDR3 comprises 16 residues. Germline V gene lookup returns CDR1 SGHTA and CDR2 FQGNSA. Losses at the gene ends were 2 bases for V and 0 bases for J; bases not matched to a gene: 4.

The chain employs TRBV19 and TRBJ2-7; 11 nucleotides agree with TRBD2. The CDR3 consists of 15 residues. Germline V CDR1 and CDR2: LNHDA, SQIVND (reference sequence). J was trimmed by 7 bases and V by 3 bases; bases with no gene match: 8. CDR3 DNA: TGTGCCAGTAGTATCCGGCTAGCGGGAGGCGGGGAGCAGTACTTC. It encodes CASSIRLAGGGEQYF.

This clone was picked up one time. The J gene is TRBJ1-1, the V gene TRBV5-4; D is perhaps TRBD1 (6 bases). Trimming cost V 1 base and J 8 bases, with 12 bases left between them. Germline V gives CDR1 SGHNT, CDR2 YYREEE (reference sequence). The CDR3 consists of 13 residues. CDR3 in DNA: TGTGCCAGCAGCTTGCAGGGGAGAAGCGAAGCTTTCTTT. It translates to CASSLQGRSEAFF.

CDR3 nucleotides: TGCAGCGTTGGGGGTGGTGGGGTAACCTACGAGCAGTACTTC. Residues: CSVGGGGVTYEQYF. The V call is TRBV29-1, the J call TRBJ2-7; D call uncertain. The CDR3 loop spans 14 amino acids. The ends were cut back, 4 bases at V and 2 bases at J, with 15 bases in the middle. Germline loops: CDR1 SQVTM, CDR2 ANQGSEA.